This T cell receptor beta chain was identified in a study of T-cell memory formation after mild COVID-19. Whole-study findings and limits: Balance between CD4 and CD8 was seen in clones contracting day 15 to 85, and a CD4+ lean was seen in later expanders.

This clonotype has just a few counts. The antigen is unknown. TCRdb redid the calling of the 5' RACE reads with MiXCR, one entry per CDR3 protein. This sample has about 200,000 distinct CDR3 sequences, with over 7.5% found just once. This CDR3 region has 15 residues. After removal of 1 base from V and 2 bases from J, the junction contained 0 bases not matched to a gene. Germline lookup yields CDR1 LGHNA and CDR2 YSLEER. The TCR comes from a man aged 18 to 30 who had mild COVID-19 (a few samples of this study predate the infection). Cell type and time point are not known. V and J are TRBV4-3 and TRBJ2-5; TRBD2 agrees at 11 bases. Sequenced input: PBMCs or a T cell subset sorted from them (not recorded which). The CDR3 reads CASSQVAGGQETQYF. The CDR3 DNA sequence: TGCGCCAGCAGCCAAGTAGCGGGGGGGCAAGAGACCCAGTACTTC.